This T cell receptor (beta chain) was sequenced during a study of Ad26.COV2.S vaccination and SARS-CoV-2 variants. Study-wide background: Recipients of Ad26.COV2.S got it intramuscularly, once or twice 56 days apart.

The treatment was: 15 to 20 received Ad26.COV2.S at low or high dose, single or two shots; five or six received placebo; per-sample allocation not given. Sampling happened 63 days after the first vaccine or placebo injection. The protocol was immunoSEQ multiplex PCR, while the TCRdb copy is restricted to in-frame clones and leaves out a portion. The sample contains about 390,000 clones, around 93% of which appear only once. V lost 4 bases, J lost 2 bases, and 16 bases lay in between. This CDR3 has 16 amino acids. Per the germline V gene, CDR1 is SGHNT and CDR2 is YYREEE (reference sequence). The rearrangement uses TRBV5-4 and TRBJ2-1, with TRBD2 as a possible D gene (6 bases). This material consisted of peripheral blood, taken in a trial of Ad26.COV2.S vaccine versus placebo. The origin of this receptor is a person aged 18-65 years who received the Ad26.COV2.S COVID-19 vaccine or a placebo. The DNA of the CDR3 is TGTGCCAGCAGCGACTGGGCGGCGGGGCCCTACAATGAGCAGTTCTTC. Translation: CASSDWAAGPYNEQFF.